This TCR beta chain is drawn from a study of response to subunit inactivated influenza vaccine. Comments on this clonotype: Its antigen is as yet unknown. As the CDR3 is not closed by the conserved phenylalanine or tryptophan, this likely results from a read error.

Study results and caveats: Each seasonal influenza vaccination, the authors suggested, recruits few new T cells.

A single record per CDR3 protein comes from TCRdb applying MiXCR to the RT-PCR reads. This sample carries hundreds of thousands of distinct CDR3 sequences, approximately 15% of them seen once, and the ten largest clones take approximately 3%. Specimen: CD4+ T cells sorted from PBMCs, collected 23 months after vaccination. The sequence was collected from a man in his fifties or sixties who received an inactivated influenza vaccine.

The CDR3 DNA reads as TGCGCCAGCAGTTCCCCGACTCCCTACGCTGAAGCTTTCATT. This codes for CASSSPTPYAEAFI. The chain has TRBV5-1 and TRBJ1-1; no reliable D call. Germline V gene sequence: CDR1 SGHRS, CDR2 YFSETQ. This CDR3 contains 14 residues. Trimming removed 5 bases from V and 6 bases from J, with 17 bases in between.